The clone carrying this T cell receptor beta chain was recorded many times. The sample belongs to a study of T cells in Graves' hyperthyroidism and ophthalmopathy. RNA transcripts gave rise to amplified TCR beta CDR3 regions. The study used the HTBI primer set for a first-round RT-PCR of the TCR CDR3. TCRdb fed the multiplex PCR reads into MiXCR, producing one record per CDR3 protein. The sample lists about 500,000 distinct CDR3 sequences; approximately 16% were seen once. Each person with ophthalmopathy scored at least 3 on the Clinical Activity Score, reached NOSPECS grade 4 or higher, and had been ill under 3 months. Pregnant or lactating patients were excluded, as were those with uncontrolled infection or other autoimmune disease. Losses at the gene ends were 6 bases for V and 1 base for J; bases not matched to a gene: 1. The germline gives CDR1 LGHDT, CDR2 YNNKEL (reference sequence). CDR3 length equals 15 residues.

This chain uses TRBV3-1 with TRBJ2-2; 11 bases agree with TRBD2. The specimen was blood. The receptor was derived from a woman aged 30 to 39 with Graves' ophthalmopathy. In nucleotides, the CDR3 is TGTGCCAGCAGTGGGACTAGCGGGAACACCGGGGAGCTGTTTTTT. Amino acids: CASSGTSGNTGELFF. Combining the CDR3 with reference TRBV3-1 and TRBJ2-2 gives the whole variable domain DTAVSQTPKYLVTQMGNDKSIKCEQNLGHDTMYWYKQDSKKFLKIMFSYNNKELIINETVPNRFSPKSPDKAHLNLHINSLELGDSAVYFCASSGTSGNTGELFFGEGSRLTVL.